This passage covers 9 T cell receptor beta chains from one sample sequenced in a study of beta chain features in type 1 diabetes. Study-wide results and caveats: Among all four CD4+ subsets, Type 1 diabetes patients had TCRB CDR3s that were moderately but significantly shorter.

What was sequenced were expressed TCRB transcripts, since all of the isolated RNA had been reverse transcribed. TCRdb's table, derived via immunoSEQ multiplex PCR, lists solely in-frame clones and lacks some. Among 640,000 or so clones listed, roughly 13% were seen once. The antigens these receptors bind are not known. Sample: naive CD4+ T cells from blood. The receptors here all came from a man between 18 and 29 years old with type 1 diabetes.

This chain connects TRBV2 to TRBJ2-3, with 9 bases lining up with TRBD2. This CDR3 spans 16 amino acids. CDR1 SNHLY and CDR2 FYNNEI come from the germline V gene. V was clipped by 5 bases and J by 3 bases; unmatched bases: 9. In DNA form, the CDR3 reads TGTGCCAGCAGTCTCTATCGCGGGGGGGTGACAGATACGCAGTATTTT. As protein: CASSLYRGGVTDTQYF.

V and J are TRBV6-5 and TRBJ2-5; tentatively, D is TRBD2 (5 bases). CDR1 is MNHEY, CDR2 SVGAGI, per germline. Trimming took off 6 bases at V and 5 bases at J, with 13 bases between the two ends. CDR3 length equals 13 residues. For the CDR3, the DNA is TGTGCCAGCAGGGGATCGGCGGGCGAGACCCAGTACTTC. The encoded protein is CASRGSAGETQYF.

This clone was seen more than once but under ten times. Lacking the conserved final phenylalanine or tryptophan, this CDR3 likely reflects a read error. The DNA is left out, because the CDR3 cannot be placed on it with certainty; the CDR3 is given as TCRdb lists it. This chain connects TRBV3-1 (or the pseudogene TRBV3-2) to TRBJ2-7; TRBD2, the table's D call, lacks a check against the DNA. Counting both end residues, the CDR3 totals 9 amino acids. From germline, CDR1 is LGHDT and CDR2 YNNKEL (reference sequence). The chain's CDR3 is CASSPRGVG.

In regard to this clone: In the same sample, other DNA sequences code for this CDR3. This chain connects TRBV30 to TRBJ2-6; D call uncertain. Germline V CDR1 and CDR2: GTSNPN, SVGIG (reference sequence). Trimming shortened V by 0 bases and J by 4 bases, and 10 bases separated the two germline ends. This CDR3 spans 15 amino acids. CDR3 DNA sequence: TGTGCCTGGAGTGTATGGGGTTCCGGGGCCAACGTCCTGACTTTC. Its protein is CAWSVWGSGANVLTF.

The rearrangement links TRBV5-6 to TRBJ2-2, with D unresolved. V was pared by 4 bases and J by 9 bases, with 13 bases between. The CDR3 length is 13 residues. Germline CDR1 SGHDT, CDR2 YYEEEE. The CDR3 loop is CASSLDTDRELFF. Here the CDR3 DNA reads TGTGCCAGCAGCCTCGACACCGACCGGGAGCTGTTTTTT. Filled out from reference TRBV5-6 and TRBJ2-2, the complete variable domain reads DAGVTQSPTHLIKTRGQQVTLRCSPKSGHDTVSWYQQALGQGPQFIFQYYEEEERQRGNFPDRFSGHQFPNYSSELNVNALLLGDSALYLCASSLDTDRELFFGEGSRLTVL.

This clone was observed a few times. This chain uses TRBV29-1 with TRBJ2-1; 11 bases map to TRBD2. This CDR3 comprises 16 residues. The V gene end was trimmed by 4 bases and the J gene end by 6 bases; junction bases not matched to a gene: 11. Germline V lookup: CDR1 SQVTM, CDR2 ANQGSEA. The chain's CDR3 is CSVAGTSGIEGNEQFF. CDR3 bases: TGCAGCGTTGCGGGGACTAGCGGAATCGAGGGCAATGAGCAGTTCTTC.

This clone came up a few times. The chain joins TRBV4-3 to TRBJ1-1; TRBD1 matches at 9 bases. J gave up 0 bases and V 3 bases, and 2 bases lay outside the gene matches. The germline V gene has CDR1 LGHNA and CDR2 YSLEER. CDR3 length: 15 residues. CDR3 loop: CASSQGTGLNTEAFF. Here the CDR3 DNA reads TGCGCCAGCAGCCAGGGGACAGGGCTGAACACTGAAGCTTTCTTT.

This clone was observed a handful of times. Other nucleotide sequences from this sample produce the same CDR3. CDR3 sequence reads: CAWALAGGEQFF. The CDR3 nucleotides read TGTGCCTGGGCTCTAGCGGGGGGAGAGCAGTTCTTC. The chain recombines TRBV30 with TRBJ2-1; 11 bases line up with TRBD2. Germline-derived CDR1 and CDR2 are GTSNPN and SVGIG (reference sequence). CDR3 length equals 12 residues. The J segment lost 10 bases and the V segment lost 5 bases, leaving 4 bases of the junction unmatched.

This clone was detected only a few times. J is TRBJ1-6 and V is TRBV28; 8 nucleotides line up with TRBD1. CDR1 is MDHEN and CDR2 is SYDVKM in the germline V gene. The length of the CDR3 is 17 residues. The ends lost 1 base at V and 6 bases at J; junction bases unmatched: 8. CDR3 loop: CASSLSRGPRANSPLHF. CDR3 in DNA: TGTGCCAGCAGTTTATCCAGGGGGCCTCGGGCTAATTCACCCCTCCACTTT. Complete variable domain (other parts from reference TRBV28 and TRBJ1-6): DVKVTQSSRYLVKRTGEKVFLECVQDMDHENMFWYRQDPGLGLRLIYFSYDVKMKEKGDIPEGYSVSREKKERFSLILESASTNQTSMYLCASSLSRGPRANSPLHFGNGTRLTVT.